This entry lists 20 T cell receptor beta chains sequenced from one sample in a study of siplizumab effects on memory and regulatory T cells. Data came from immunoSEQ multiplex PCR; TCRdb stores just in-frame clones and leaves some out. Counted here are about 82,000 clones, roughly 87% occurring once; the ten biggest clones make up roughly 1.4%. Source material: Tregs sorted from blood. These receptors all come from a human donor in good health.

The CDR3 DNA follows: TGTGCCAGTAGTATAAGAGGAGGGTCGGGGGCCAACGTCCTGACTTTC. Residues: CASSIRGGSGANVLTF. The chain couples TRBV19 to TRBJ2-6; weak D call: TRBD2 (6 bases). The CDR3 spans 16 residues. V was clipped by 2 bases and J by 4 bases, with 12 bases between them. Germline V gives CDR1 LNHDA, CDR2 SQIVND (reference sequence).

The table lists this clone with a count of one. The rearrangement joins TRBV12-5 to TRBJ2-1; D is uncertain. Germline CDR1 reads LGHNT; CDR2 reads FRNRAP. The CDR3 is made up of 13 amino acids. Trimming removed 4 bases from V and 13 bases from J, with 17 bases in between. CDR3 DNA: TGTGCTAGTGGTTCGACCATCCCTTCACTCCAGTTCTTC. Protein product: CASGSTIPSLQFF.

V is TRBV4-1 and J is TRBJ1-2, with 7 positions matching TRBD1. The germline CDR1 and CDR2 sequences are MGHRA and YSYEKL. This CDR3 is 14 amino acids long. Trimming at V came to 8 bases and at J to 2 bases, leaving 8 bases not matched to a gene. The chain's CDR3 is CASGEGRGNYGYTF. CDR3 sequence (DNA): TGCGCCAGCGGCGAGGGCAGGGGGAACTATGGCTACACCTTC.

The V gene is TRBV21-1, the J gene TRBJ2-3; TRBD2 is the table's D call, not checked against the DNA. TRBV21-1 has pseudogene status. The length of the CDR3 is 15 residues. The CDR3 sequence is CASSKTSGGSNTQYF. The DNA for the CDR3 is TGTGCCAGCTCCAAGACTAGCGGGGGATCTAATACGCAGTATTTT.

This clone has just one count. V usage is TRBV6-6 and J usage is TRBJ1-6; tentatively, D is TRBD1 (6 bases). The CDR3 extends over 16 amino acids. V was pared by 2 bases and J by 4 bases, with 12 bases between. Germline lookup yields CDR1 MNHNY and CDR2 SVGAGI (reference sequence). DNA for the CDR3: TGTGCCAGCAGTTACGAGGAGGGGGGATATAATTCACCCCTCCACTTT. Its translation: CASSYEEGGYNSPLHF.

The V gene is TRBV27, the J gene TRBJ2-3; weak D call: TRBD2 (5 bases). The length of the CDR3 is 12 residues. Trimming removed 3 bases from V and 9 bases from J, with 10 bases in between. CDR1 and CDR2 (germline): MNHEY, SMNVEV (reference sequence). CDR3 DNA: TGTGCCAGCAGTTTCTTAGGAGGAACGCAGTATTTT. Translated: CASSFLGGTQYF.

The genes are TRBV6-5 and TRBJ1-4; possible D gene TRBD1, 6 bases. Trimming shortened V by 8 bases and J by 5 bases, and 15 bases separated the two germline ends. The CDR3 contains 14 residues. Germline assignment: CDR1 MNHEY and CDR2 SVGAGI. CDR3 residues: CASAPGHVNEKLFF. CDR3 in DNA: TGTGCCAGCGCACCGGGACACGTCAATGAAAAACTGTTTTTT.

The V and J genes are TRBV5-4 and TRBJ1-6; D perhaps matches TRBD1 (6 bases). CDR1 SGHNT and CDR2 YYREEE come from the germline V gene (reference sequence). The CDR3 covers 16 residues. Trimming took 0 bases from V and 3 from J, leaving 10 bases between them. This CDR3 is CASSLGPTGYNSPLHF. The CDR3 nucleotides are TGTGCCAGCAGCTTGGGCCCGACAGGCTATAATTCACCCCTCCACTTT.

CDR3 sequence: CASRDRGELFF. The DNA of the CDR3 is TGTGCCAGCAGAGACCGGGGGGAGCTGTTTTTT. The chain has TRBV28 and TRBJ2-2, with D unclear. V gave up 6 bases and J gave up 8 bases, with 7 bases separating them. The germline gives CDR1 MDHEN, CDR2 SYDVKM. This CDR3 comprises 11 residues.

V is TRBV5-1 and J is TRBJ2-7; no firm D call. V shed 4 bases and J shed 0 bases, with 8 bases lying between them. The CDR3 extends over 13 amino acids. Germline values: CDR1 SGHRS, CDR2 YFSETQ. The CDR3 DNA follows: TGCGCCAGCAGCAGCCTTTCCTCCTACGAGCAGTACTTC. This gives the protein CASSSLSSYEQYF.

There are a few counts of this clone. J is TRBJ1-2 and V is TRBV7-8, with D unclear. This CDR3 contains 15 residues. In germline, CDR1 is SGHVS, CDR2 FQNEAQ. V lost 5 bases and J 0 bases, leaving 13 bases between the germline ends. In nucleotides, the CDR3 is TGTGCCAGCAGCCCCTCCCTCGGCCCTAACTATGGCTACACCTTC. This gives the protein CASSPSLGPNYGYTF. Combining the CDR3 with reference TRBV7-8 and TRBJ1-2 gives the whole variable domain GAGVSQSPRYKVAKRGQDVALRCDPISGHVSLFWYQQALGQGPEFLTYFQNEAQLDKSGLPSDRFFAERPEGSVSTLKIQRTQQEDSAVYLCASSPSLGPNYGYTFGSGTRLTVV.

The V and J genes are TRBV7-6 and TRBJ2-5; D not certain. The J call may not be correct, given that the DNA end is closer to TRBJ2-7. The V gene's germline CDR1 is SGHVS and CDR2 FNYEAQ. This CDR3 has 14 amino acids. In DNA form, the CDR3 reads TGTGCCAGCAGCTTAGCGCTGGCTTCCTACGAGCAGTACTTC. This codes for CASSLALASYEQYF.

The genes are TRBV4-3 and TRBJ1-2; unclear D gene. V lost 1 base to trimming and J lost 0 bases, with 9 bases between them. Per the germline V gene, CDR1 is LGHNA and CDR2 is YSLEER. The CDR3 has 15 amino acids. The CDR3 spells CASSQVAGSNYGYTF. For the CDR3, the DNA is TGCGCCAGCAGCCAAGTAGCTGGGTCTAACTATGGCTACACCTTC.

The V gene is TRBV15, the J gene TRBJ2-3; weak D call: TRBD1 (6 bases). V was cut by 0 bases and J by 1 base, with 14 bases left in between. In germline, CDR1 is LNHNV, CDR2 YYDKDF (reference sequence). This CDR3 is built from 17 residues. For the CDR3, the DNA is TGTGCCACCAGCAGAGATGGGACATTTGCGGGCACAGATACGCAGTATTTT. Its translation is CATSRDGTFAGTDTQYF.

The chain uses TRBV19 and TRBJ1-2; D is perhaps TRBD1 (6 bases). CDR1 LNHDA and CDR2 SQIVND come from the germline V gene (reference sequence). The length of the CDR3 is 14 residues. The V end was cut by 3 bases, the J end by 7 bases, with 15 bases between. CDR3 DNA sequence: TGTGCCAGTAGTATTGCACAGGGCTTGGGTGGCTACACCTTC. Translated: CASSIAQGLGGYTF.

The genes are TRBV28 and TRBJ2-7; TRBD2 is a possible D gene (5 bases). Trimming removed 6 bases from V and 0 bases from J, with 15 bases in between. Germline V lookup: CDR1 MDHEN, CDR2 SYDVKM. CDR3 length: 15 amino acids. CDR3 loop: CASSIPGKSSYEQYF. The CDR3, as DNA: TGTGCCAGCAGCATACCGGGAAAGAGCTCCTACGAGCAGTACTTC.

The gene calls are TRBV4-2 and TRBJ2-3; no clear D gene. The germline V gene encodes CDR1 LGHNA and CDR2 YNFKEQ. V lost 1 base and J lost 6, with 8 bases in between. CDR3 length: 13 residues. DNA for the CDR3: TGTGCCAGCAGCCAAGCCCAGCTCGATACGCAGTATTTT. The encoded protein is CASSQAQLDTQYF.

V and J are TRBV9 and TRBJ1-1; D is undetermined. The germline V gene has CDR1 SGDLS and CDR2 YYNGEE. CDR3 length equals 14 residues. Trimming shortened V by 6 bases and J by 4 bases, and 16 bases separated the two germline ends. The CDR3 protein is CASTAQVGSTEAFF. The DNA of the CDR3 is TGTGCCAGCACCGCACAAGTGGGGAGCACTGAAGCTTTCTTT.

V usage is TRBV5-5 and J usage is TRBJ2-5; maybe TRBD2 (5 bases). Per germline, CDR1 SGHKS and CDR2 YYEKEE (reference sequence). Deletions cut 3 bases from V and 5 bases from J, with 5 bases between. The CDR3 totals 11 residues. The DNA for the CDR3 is TGTGCCAGCAGCTGGAGGGAGACCCAGTACTTC. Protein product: CASSWRETQYF.

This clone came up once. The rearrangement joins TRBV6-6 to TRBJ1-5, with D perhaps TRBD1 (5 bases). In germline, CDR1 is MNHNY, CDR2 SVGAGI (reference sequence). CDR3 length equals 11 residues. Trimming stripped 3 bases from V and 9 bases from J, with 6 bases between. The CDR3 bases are TGTGCCAGCAGTTATGGGGGGCCCCAGCATTTT. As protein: CASSYGGPQHF.